A selection of T cell receptor beta chains follows, all from one sample in a study of OX40 agonist ivuxolimab in advanced cancers. TCRdb's table, derived via immunoSEQ multiplex PCR, lists solely in-frame clones and lacks some. Of about 90,000 clones detected, about 90% appear once; the ten largest clones hold less than 8%. The sample was CD4+ or CD8+ T cells sorted from blood, taken in a trial of the OX40 agonist ivuxolimab. Every receptor here comes from an adult with an advanced solid tumor such as melanoma, head and neck, liver or kidney cancer. Each CDR3 is given with its conserved first and last residue. Each record gives: V gene, J gene, CDR3 protein.

>TRBV27|TRBJ1-4
CASSPPGFHEKLFF
>TRBV11-2|TRBJ2-2
CASSPAGTGELFF
>TRBV28|TRBJ2-7
CASSSPQGASYEQYF
>TRBV18|TRBJ2-1
CASSPPSTGNEQFF
>TRBV27|TRBJ2-3
CASHLAASTDTQYF
>TRBV25-1|TRBJ1-2
CASSEFKGKNYGYTF
>TRBV6-5|TRBJ2-7
CASTAGTADYEQYF
>TRBV4-1|TRBJ2-7
CASSQDGREQYF
>TRBV11-2|TRBJ1-1
CASSFPRENTEAFF
>TRBV4-1|TRBJ1-4
CASGVGPGVNEKLFF
>TRBV2|TRBJ2-3
CASSYPGQSTDTQYF
>TRBV18|TRBJ2-1
CASSPRGRGEGKNNEQFF
>TRBV13|TRBJ1-4
CASSLFGVPGKLFF
>TRBV27|TRBJ2-3
CASSQFLSTQYF
>TRBV7-9|TRBJ2-1
CASSLVRGGSSYNEQFF
>TRBV6-5|TRBJ2-1
CASSRDSYNEQFF
>TRBV29-1|TRBJ2-1
CSVTGTSQFF
>TRBV29-1|TRBJ2-7
CSVVTSDPVKQYF
>TRBV7-3|TRBJ2-7
CASSLMASRSYEQYF
>TRBV19|TRBJ2-7
CASSKPYGQGAIEQYF
>TRBV7-2|TRBJ2-7
CASTRAGRLEEQYF
>TRBV28|TRBJ2-2
CASSLFGRNTGELFF